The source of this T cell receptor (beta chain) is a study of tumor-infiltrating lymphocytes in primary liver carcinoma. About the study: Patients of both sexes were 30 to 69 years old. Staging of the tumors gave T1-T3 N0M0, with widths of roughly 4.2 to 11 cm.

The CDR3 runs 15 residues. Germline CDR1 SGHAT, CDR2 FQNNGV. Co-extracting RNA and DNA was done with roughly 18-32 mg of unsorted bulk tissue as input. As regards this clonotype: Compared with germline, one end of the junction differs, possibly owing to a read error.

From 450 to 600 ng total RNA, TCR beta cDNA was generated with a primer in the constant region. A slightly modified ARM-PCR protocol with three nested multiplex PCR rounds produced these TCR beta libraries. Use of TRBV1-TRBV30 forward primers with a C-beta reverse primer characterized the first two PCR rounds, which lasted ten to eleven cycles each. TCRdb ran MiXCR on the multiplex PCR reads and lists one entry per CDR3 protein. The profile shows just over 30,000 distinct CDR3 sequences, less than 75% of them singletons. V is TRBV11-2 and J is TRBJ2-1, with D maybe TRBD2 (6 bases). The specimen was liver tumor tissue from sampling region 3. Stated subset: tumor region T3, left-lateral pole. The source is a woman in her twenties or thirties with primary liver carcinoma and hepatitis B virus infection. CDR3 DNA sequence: TGTGTCAGCGGGCGGGGACCGAACTCCTACAATGAGCAGTTCTTC. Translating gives CVSGRGPNSYNEQFF.